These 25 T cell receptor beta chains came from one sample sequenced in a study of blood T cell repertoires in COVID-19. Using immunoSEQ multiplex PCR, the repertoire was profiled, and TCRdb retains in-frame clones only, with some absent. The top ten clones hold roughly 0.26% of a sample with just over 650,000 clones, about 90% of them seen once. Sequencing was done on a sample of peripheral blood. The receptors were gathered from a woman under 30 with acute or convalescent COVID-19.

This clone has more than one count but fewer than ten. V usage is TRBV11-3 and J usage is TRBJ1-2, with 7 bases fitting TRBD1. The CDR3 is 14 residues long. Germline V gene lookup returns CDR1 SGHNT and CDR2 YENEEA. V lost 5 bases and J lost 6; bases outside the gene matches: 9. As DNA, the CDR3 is TGTGCCAGCAGCGCCCCGACAGGGACCCATGGCTACACCTTC. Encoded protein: CASSAPTGTHGYTF. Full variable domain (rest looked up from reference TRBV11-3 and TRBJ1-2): EAGVVQSPRYKIIEKKQPVAFWCNPISGHNTLYWYLQNLGQGPELLIRYENEEAVDDSQLPKDRFSAERLKGVDSTLKIQPAELGDSAVYLCASSAPTGTHGYTFGSGTRLTVV.

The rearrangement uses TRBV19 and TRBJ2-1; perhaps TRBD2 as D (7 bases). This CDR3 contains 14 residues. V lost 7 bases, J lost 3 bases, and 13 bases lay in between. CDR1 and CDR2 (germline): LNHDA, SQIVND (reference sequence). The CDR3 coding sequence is TGTGCCAGTAAATCGGGGGGCCTCTACAATGAGCAGTTCTTC. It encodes CASKSGGLYNEQFF.

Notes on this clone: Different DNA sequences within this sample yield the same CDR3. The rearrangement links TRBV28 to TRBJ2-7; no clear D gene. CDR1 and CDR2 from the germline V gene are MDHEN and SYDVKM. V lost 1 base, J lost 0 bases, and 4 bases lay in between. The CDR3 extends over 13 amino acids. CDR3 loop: CASSLSVSYEQYF. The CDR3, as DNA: TGTGCCAGCAGTTTATCGGTCTCCTACGAGCAGTACTTC.

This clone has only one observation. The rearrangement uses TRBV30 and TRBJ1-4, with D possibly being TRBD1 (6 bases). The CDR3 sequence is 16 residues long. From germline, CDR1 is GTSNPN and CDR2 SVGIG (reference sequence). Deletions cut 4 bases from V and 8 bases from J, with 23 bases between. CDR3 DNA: TGTGCCTGGACCACCGGGGGGGCAGGGAAGGGGGAAAAACTGTTTTTT. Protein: CAWTTGGAGKGEKLFF.

DNA for the CDR3: TGTGCCAGCAGTACAGGTTTTAATAAAGCTTTCTTT. It translates to CASSTGFNKAFF. V usage is TRBV28 and J usage is TRBJ1-1, with D possibly TRBD1 on 5 matching bases. From germline, CDR1 is MDHEN and CDR2 SYDVKM. Trimming pared 5 bases from V and 9 bases from J, leaving 13 bases between. This CDR3 is built from 12 residues.

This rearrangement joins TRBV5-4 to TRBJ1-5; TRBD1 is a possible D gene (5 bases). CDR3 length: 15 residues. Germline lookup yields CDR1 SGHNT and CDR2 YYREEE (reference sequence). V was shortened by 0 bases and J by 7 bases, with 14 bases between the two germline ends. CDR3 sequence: CASSLDPGFNQPQHF. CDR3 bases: TGTGCCAGCAGCTTGGATCCAGGGTTTAACCAGCCCCAGCATTTT.

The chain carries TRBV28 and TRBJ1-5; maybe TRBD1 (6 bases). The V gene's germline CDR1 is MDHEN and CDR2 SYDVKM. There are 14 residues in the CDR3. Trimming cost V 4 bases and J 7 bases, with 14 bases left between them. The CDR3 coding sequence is TGTGCCAGCAGTTCAACAGGGCGGCTGCAGCCCCAGCATTTT. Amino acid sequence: CASSSTGRLQPQHF.

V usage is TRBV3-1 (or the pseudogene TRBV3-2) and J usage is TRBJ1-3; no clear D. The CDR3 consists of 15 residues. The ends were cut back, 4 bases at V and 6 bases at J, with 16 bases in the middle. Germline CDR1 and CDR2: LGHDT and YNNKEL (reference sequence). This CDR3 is CASSLRVTPQNTIYF. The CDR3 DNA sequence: TGTGCCAGCAGCCTTCGGGTTACCCCTCAAAACACCATATATTTT.

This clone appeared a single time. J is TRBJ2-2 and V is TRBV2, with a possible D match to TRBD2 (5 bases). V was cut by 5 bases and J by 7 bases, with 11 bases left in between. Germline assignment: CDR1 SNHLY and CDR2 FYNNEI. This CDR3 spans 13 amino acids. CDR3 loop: CASSLTAVGELFF. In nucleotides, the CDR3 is TGTGCCAGCAGTCTAACAGCGGTCGGGGAGCTGTTTTTT.

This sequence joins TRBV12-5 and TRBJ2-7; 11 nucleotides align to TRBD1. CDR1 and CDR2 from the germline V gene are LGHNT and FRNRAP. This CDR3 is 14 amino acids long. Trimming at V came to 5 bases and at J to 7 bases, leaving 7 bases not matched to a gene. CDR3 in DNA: TGTGCTAGTGGTCGGACAGGGGGCTTGGGGGAGCAGTACTTC. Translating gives CASGRTGGLGEQYF. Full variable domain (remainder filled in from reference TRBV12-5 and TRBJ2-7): DARVTQTPRHKVTEMGQEVTMRCQPILGHNTVFWYRQTMMQGLELLAYFRNRAPLDDSGMPKDRFSAEMPDATLATLKIQPSEPRDSAVYFCASGRTGGLGEQYFGPGTRLTVT.

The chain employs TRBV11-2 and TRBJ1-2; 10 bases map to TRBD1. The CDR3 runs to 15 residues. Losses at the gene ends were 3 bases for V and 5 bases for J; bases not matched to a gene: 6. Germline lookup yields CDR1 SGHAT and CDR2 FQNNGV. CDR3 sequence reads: CASSLAGTGEYGYTF. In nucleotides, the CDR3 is TGTGCCAGCAGCTTGGCCGGGACAGGGGAGTATGGCTACACCTTC.

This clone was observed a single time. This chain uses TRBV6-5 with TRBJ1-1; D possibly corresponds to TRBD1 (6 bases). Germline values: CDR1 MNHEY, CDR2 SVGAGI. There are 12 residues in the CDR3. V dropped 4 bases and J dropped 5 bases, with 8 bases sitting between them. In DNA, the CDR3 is TGTGCCAGCAGTTCAGGGACAACTGAAGCTTTCTTT. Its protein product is CASSSGTTEAFF.

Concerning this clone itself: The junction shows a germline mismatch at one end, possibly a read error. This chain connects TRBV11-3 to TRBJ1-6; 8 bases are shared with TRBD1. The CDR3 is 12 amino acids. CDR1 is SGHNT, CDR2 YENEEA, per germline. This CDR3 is CASSSSQGAHSF. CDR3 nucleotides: TGTGCCAGCAGCTCCTCCCAGGGGGCCCACAGCTTT.

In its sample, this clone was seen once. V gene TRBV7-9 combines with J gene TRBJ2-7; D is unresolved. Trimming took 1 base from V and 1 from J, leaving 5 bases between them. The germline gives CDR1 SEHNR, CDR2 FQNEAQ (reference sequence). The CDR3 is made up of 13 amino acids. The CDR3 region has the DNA TGTGCCAGCAGCTTAGTCCAATCCTACGAGCAGTACTTC. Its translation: CASSLVQSYEQYF.

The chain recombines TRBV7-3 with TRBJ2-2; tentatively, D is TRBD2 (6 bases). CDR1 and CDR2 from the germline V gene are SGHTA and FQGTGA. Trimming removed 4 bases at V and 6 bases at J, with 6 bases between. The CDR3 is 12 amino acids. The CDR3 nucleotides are TGTGCCAGCAGCTCGGGGGCCGGGGAGCTGTTTTTT. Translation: CASSSGAGELFF.

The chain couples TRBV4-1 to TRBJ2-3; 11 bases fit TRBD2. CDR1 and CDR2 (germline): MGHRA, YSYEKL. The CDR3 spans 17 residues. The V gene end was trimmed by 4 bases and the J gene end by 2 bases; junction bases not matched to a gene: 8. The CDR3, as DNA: TGCGCCAGCAGCCTTAGCGGGGGGGCCGGCTACACAGATACGCAGTATTTT. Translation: CASSLSGGAGYTDTQYF.

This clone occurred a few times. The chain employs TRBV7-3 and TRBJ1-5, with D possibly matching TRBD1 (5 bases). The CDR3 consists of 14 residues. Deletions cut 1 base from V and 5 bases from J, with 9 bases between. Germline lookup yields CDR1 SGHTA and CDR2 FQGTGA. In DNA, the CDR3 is TGTGCCAGCAGCTTAAGGGGGGGAGATCAGCCCCAGCATTTT. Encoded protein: CASSLRGGDQPQHF.

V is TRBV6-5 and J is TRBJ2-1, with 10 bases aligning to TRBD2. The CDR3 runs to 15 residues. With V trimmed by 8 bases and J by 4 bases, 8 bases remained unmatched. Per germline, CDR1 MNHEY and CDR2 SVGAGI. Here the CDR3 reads CASPGHSGGYNEQFF. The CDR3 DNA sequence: TGTGCCAGCCCTGGCCATAGCGGGGGGTACAATGAGCAGTTCTTC.

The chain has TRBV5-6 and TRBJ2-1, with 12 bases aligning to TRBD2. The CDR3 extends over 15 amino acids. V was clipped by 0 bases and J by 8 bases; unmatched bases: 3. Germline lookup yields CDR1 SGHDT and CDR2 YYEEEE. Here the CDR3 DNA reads TGTGCCAGCAGCTTGGTACTAGCGGGGGGCTATGAGCAGTTCTTC. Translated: CASSLVLAGGYEQFF. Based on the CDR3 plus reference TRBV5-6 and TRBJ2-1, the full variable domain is DAGVTQSPTHLIKTRGQQVTLRCSPKSGHDTVSWYQQALGQGPQFIFQYYEEEERQRGNFPDRFSGHQFPNYSSELNVNALLLGDSALYLCASSLVLAGGYEQFFGPGTRLTVL.

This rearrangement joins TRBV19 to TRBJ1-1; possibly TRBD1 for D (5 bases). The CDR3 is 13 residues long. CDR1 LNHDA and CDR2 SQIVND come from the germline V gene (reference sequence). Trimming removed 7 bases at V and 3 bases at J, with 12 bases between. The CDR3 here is CASMGQLYTEAFF. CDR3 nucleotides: TGTGCCAGTATGGGGCAGCTCTACACTGAAGCTTTCTTT. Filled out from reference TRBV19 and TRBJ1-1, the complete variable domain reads DGGITQSPKYLFRKEGQNVTLSCEQNLNHDAMYWYRQDPGQGLRLIYYSQIVNDFQKGDIAEGYSVSREKKESFPLTVTSAQKNPTAFYLCASMGQLYTEAFFGQGTRLTVV.

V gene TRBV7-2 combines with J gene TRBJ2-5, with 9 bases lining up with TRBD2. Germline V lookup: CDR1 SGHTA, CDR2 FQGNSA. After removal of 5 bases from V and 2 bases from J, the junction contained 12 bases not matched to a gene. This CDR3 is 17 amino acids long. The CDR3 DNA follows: TGTGCCAGCAGCCTTGGGACTAGCACCAATAAACAAGAGACCCAGTACTTC. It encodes CASSLGTSTNKQETQYF.

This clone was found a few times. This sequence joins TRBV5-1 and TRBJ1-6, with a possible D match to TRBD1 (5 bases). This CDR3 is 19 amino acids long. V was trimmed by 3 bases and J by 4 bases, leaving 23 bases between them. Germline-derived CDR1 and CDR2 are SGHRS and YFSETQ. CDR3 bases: TGCGCCAGCAGCTCGGGGGTAGCCGGGACGACAAATTATAATTCACCCCTCCACTTT. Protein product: CASSSGVAGTTNYNSPLHF.

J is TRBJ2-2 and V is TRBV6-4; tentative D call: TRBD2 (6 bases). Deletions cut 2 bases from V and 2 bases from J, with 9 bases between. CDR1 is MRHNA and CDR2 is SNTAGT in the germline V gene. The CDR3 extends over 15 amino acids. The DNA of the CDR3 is TGTGCCAGCAGTGACGGACTAAAAAACACCGGGGAGCTGTTTTTT. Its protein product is CASSDGLKNTGELFF.

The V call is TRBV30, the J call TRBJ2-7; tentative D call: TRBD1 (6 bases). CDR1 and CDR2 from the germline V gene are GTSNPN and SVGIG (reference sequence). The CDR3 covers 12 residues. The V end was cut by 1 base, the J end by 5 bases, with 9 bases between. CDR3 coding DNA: TGTGCCTGGAGTGGGGGGCAGGACGAGCAGTACTTC. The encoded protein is CAWSGGQDEQYF.

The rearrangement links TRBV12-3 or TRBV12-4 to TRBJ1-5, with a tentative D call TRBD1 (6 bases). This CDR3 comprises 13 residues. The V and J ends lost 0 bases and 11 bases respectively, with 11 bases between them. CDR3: CASSLAPGVAQHF. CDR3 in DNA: TGTGCCAGCAGTTTAGCTCCAGGGGTGGCCCAGCATTTT.